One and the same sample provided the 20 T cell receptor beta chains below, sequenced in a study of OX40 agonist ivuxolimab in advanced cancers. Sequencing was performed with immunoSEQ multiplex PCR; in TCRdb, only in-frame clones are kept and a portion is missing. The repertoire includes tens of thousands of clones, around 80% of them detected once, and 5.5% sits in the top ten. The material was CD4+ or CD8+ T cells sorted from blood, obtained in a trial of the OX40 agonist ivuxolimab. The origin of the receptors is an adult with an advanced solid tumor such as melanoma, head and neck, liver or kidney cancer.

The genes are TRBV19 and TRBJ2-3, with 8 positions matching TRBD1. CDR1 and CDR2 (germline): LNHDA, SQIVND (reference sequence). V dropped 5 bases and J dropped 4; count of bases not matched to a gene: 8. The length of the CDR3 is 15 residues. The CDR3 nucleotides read TGTGCCAGTAGTTTCGGCAGGGGGCGACCAGATACGCAGTATTTT. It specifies CASSFGRGRPDTQYF. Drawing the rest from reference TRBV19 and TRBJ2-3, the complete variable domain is DGGITQSPKYLFRKEGQNVTLSCEQNLNHDAMYWYRQDPGQGLRLIYYSQIVNDFQKGDIAEGYSVSREKKESFPLTVTSAQKNPTAFYLCASSFGRGRPDTQYFGPGTRLTVL.

The CDR3 region has the DNA TGTGCCAGCAGTTTACCGAGCCCCGGGACGCAGAGGTTCGGCTACACCTTC. Amino acids: CASSLPSPGTQRFGYTF. This chain uses TRBV28 with TRBJ1-2; TRBD1 is a possible D gene (5 bases). The germline V gene encodes CDR1 MDHEN and CDR2 SYDVKM. Trimming shortened V by 2 bases and J by 8 bases, and 24 bases separated the two germline ends. The CDR3 sequence is 17 residues long.

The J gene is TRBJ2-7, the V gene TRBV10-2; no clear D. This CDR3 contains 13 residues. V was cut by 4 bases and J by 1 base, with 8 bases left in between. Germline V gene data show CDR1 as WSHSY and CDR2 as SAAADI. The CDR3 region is CASSADGSYEQYV. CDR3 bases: TGCGCCAGCAGTGCCGACGGATCCTACGAGCAGTACGTC.

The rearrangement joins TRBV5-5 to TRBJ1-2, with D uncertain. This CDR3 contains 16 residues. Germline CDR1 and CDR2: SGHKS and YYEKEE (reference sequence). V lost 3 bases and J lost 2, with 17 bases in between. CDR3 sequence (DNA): TGTGCCAGCAGCTCCGGACCAACTAACGCGAACTATGGCTACACCTTC. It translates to CASSSGPTNANYGYTF. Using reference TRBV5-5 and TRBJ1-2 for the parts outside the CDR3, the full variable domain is DAGVTQSPTHLIKTRGQQVTLRCSPISGHKSVSWYQQVLGQGPQFIFQYYEKEERGRGNFPDRFSARQFPNYSSELNVNALLLGDSALYLCASSSGPTNANYGYTFGSGTRLTVV.

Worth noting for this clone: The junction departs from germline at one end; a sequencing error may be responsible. The CDR3 DNA reads TGTGCCAGTTCGAAAGGACAAGATACCCAGTACTTC. This gives the protein CASSKGQDTQYF. The chain recombines TRBV7-9 with TRBJ2-5; tentative D call: TRBD1 (5 bases). The CDR3 spans 12 residues. Germline V lookup: CDR1 SEHNR, CDR2 FQNEAQ (reference sequence).

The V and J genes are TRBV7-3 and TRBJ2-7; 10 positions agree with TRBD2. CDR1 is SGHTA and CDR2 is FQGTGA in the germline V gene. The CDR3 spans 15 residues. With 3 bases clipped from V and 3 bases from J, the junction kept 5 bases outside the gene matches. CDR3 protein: CASSLEAGGGYEQYF. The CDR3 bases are TGTGCCAGCAGCTTGGAAGCGGGAGGGGGCTACGAGCAGTACTTC.

CDR3 loop: CASSHENNEQFF. The CDR3 nucleotides read TGTGCCAGCAGCCATGAGAACAATGAGCAGTTCTTC. V is TRBV4-2 and J is TRBJ2-1; D remains unclear. Per germline, CDR1 LGHNA and CDR2 YNFKEQ. V lost 3 bases to trimming and J lost 5 bases, with 5 bases between them. CDR3 length equals 12 residues.

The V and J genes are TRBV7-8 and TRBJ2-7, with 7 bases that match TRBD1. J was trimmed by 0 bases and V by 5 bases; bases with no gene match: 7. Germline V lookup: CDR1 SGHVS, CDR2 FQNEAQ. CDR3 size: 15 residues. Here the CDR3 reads CASSPRQGPSYEQYV. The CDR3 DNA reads TGTGCCAGCAGCCCCAGACAGGGCCCCTCCTACGAGCAGTACGTC.

CDR3 coding DNA: TGTGCCTGGAGTCCGGGACAACCTTTCTATGGCTACACCTTC. Translated: CAWSPGQPFYGYTF. The chain uses TRBV30 and TRBJ1-2; D is possibly TRBD1 (6 bases). Trimming removed 2 bases at V and 4 bases at J, with 14 bases between. This CDR3 has 14 residues. CDR1 and CDR2 from the germline V gene are GTSNPN and SVGIG (reference sequence).

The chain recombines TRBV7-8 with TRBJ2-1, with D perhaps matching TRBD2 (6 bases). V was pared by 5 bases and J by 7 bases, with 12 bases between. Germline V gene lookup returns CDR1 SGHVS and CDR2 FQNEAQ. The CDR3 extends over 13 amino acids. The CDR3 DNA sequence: TGTGCCAGCAGCCAAAGACTAGTAAATGAGCAGTTCTTC. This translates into CASSQRLVNEQFF.

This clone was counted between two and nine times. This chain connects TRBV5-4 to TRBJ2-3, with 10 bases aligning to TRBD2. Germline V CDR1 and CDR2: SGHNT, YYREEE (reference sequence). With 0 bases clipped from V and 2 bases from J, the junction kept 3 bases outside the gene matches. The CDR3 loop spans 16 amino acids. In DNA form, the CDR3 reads TGTGCCAGCAGCTTGGTCCTAGCGGGGGCCACAGATACGCAGTATTTT. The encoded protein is CASSLVLAGATDTQYF.

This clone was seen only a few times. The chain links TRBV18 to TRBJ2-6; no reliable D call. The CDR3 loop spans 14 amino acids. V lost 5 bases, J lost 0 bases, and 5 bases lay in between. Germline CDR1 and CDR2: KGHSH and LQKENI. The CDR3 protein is CASSSGSGANVLTF. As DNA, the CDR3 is TGTGCCAGCTCAAGTGGCTCTGGGGCCAACGTCCTGACTTTC.

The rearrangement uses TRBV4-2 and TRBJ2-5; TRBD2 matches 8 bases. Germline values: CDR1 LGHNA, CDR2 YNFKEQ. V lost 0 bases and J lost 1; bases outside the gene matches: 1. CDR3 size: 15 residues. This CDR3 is CASSQDRGGQETQYF. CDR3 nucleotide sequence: TGTGCCAGCAGCCAAGATCGGGGGGGCCAAGAGACCCAGTACTTC.

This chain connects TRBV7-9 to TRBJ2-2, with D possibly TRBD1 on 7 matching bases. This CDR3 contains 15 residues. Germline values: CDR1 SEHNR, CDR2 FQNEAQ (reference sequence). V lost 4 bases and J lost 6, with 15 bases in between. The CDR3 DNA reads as TGTGCCAGCAGCTCCGGTACAGGGGACTCCGGGGAGCTGTTTTTT. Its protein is CASSSGTGDSGELFF.

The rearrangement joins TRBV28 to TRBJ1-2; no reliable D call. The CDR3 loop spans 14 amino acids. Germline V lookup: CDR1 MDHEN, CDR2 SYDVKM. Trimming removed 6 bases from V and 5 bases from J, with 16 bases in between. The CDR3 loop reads CASRLDGLGYGYTF. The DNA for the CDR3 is TGTGCCAGCAGATTGGACGGGCTGGGTTATGGCTACACCTTC.

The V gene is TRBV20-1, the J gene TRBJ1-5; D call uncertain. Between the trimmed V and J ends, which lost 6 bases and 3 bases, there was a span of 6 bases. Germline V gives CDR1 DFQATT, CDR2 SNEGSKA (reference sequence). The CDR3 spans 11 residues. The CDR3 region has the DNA TGCAGTGCGCGACACAATCAGCCCCAGCATTTT. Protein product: CSARHNQPQHF.

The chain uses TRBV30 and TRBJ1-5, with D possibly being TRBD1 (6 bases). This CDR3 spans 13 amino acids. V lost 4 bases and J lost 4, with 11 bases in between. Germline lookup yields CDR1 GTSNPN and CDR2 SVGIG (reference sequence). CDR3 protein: CAWNQGINQPQHF. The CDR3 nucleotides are TGTGCCTGGAATCAGGGGATAAATCAGCCCCAGCATTTT. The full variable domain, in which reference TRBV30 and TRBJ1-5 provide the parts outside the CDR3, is SQTIHQWPATLVQPVGSPLSLECTVEGTSNPNLYWYRQAAGRGLQLLFYSVGIGQISSEVPQNLSASRPQDRQFILSSKKLLLSDSGFYLCAWNQGINQPQHFGDGTRLSIL.

The CDR3 spells CASSLGRGNTEAFF. CDR3 in DNA: TGTGCCAGCTCACTTGGGCGGGGGAACACTGAAGCTTTCTTT. V gene TRBV18 combines with J gene TRBJ1-1; no clear D. Germline CDR1 and CDR2: KGHSH and LQKENI. V lost 4 bases and J lost 1, with 10 bases in between. The CDR3 is 14 residues long. The complete variable domain, with remaining parts taken from reference TRBV18 and TRBJ1-1, reads NAGVMQNPRHLVRRRGQEARLRCSPMKGHSHVYWYRQLPEEGLKFMVYLQKENIIDESGMPKERFSAEFPKEGPSILRIQQVVRGDSAAYFCASSLGRGNTEAFFGQGTRLTVV.

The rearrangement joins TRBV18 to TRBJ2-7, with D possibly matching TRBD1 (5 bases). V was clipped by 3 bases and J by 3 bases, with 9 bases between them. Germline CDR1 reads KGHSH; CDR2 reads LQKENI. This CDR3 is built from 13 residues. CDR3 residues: CASSPPGIYEQYF. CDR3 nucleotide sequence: TGTGCCAGCTCACCTCCAGGGATCTACGAGCAGTACTTC. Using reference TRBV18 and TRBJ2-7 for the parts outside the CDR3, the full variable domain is NAGVMQNPRHLVRRRGQEARLRCSPMKGHSHVYWYRQLPEEGLKFMVYLQKENIIDESGMPKERFSAEFPKEGPSILRIQQVVRGDSAAYFCASSPPGIYEQYFGPGTRLTVT.

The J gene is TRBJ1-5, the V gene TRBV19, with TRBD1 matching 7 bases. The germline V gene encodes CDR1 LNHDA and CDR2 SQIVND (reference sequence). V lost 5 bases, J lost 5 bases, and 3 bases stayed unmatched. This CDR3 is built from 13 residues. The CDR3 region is CASSGDSYQPQHF. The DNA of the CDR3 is TGTGCCAGTAGTGGGGACAGTTATCAGCCCCAGCATTTT.